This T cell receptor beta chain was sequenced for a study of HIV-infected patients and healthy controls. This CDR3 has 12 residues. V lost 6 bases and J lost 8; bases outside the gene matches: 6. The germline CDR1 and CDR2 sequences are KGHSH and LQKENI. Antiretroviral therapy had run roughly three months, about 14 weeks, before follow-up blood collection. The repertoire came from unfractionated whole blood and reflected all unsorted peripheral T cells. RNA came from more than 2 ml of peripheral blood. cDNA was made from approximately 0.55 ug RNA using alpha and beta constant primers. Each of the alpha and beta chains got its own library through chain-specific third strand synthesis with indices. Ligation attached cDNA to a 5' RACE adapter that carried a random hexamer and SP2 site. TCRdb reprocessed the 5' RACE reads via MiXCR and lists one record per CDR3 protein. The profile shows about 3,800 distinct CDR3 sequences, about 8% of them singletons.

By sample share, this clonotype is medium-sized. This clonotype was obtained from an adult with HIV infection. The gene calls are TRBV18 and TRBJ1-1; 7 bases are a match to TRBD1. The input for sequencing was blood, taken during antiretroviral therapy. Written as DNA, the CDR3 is TGTGCCAGCTCGTGGGGGACAGCAGAAGCTTTCTTT. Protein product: CASSWGTAEAFF. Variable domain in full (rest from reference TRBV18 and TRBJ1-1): NAGVMQNPRHLVRRRGQEARLRCSPMKGHSHVYWYRQLPEEGLKFMVYLQKENIIDESGMPKERFSAEFPKEGPSILRIQQVVRGDSAAYFCASSWGTAEAFFGQGTRLTVV.